This is a list of T cell receptor beta chains from one sample in a study of shared clonotypes between healthy human individuals. Clones were sequenced by immunoSEQ multiplex PCR, and TCRdb holds only the in-frame ones, with some missing. The sample yields hundreds of thousands of clones, more than 70% seen once. The sequenced sample consisted of memory CD4+ T cells sorted from blood. The receptors derive from a woman in her twenties or thirties in good health. Both conserved end residues are part of each CDR3. Fields, in order: D gene, J gene, V gene, clone size, CDR3 DNA, CDR3 protein. A D gene is named only where the DNA matches it firmly. Only some rows state a clone size, as once, few, many or a class for expanded clones.

TRBD2,TRBJ2-7,TRBV27,-,TGTGCCAGCAGTTTTAGCGGGAGCTCCTACGAGCAGTACTTC,CASSFSGSSYEQYF
-,TRBJ1-5,TRBV6-5,-,TGTGCCAGCAGTCCAGGGGCGGTTCAGCCCCAGCATTTT,CASSPGAVQPQHF
-,TRBJ2-7,TRBV20-1,once,TGCAGTGCAGCAGGGGTGGGCGAGCAGTACTTC,CSAAGVGEQYF
TRBD2,TRBJ2-5,TRBV29-1,few,TGCAGCGTCTGGGGACTAGCGGGACAAGAGACCCAGTACTTC,CSVWGLAGQETQYF
TRBD1,TRBJ1-2,TRBV9,-,TGTGCCAGCAGCGTAGCCGGGACAGGGGGTAACTATGGCTACACCTTC,CASSVAGTGGNYGYTF
-,TRBJ1-1,TRBV28,-,TGTGCCAGCAGCCCAGAGGGTCGGGTAGCTTTCTTT,CASSPEGRVAFF
-,TRBJ1-1,TRBV6-1,-,TGTGCCAGCAGCGAGAACAGGCACACTGAAGCTTTCTTT,CASSENRHTEAFF
-,TRBJ2-1,TRBV5-1,once,TGCGCCAGCAGCCCGGACTTCGGGGGATACAATGAGCAGTTCTTC,CASSPDFGGYNEQFF
-,TRBJ2-3,TRBV28,-,TGTGCCAGCAGTCCACCCAGCACAGATACGCAGTATTTT,CASSPPSTDTQYF
-,TRBJ1-3,TRBV29-1,-,TGCAGCGTTAGGGTTGACTCTGGAAACACCATATATTTT,CSVRVDSGNTIYF
-,TRBJ1-3,TRBV5-1,-,TGCGCCAGCAGCGCTACTCTCTCTGGAAACACCATATATTTT,CASSATLSGNTIYF
TRBD2,TRBJ2-1,TRBV10-3,many,TGTGCCATCAGTGAGTCGGGTAGCGGGAGTCGGGGTTCGGAGCAGTTCTTC,CAISESGSGSRGSEQFF
TRBD2,TRBJ2-3,TRBV27,-,TGTGCCAGCAGTTGGGGAGGGGGCACAGATACGCAGTATTTT,CASSWGGGTDTQYF
-,TRBJ2-7,TRBV7-9,few,TGTGCCAGCAGCTTCGCCTCGGGGGTCTACGAGCAGTACTTC,CASSFASGVYEQYF
-,TRBJ1-2,TRBV19,-,TGTGCCAGTAGTAATCAGGGTCAGACTAACTATGGCTACACCTTC,CASSNQGQTNYGYTF
-,TRBJ2-6,TRBV15,many,TGTGCCACCAGCTCTGCCGACTCTGGGGCCAACGTCCTGACTTTC,CATSSADSGANVLTF
-,TRBJ1-4,TRBV7-9,-,TGTGCCAGCATCCAGGCAGGGGCTAATGAAAAACTGTTTTTT,CASIQAGANEKLFF
TRBD2,TRBJ2-3,TRBV7-9,-,TGTGCCAGCAGCCTCGGACTAGCGGGAGCCCCCACAGATACGCAGTATTTT,CASSLGLAGAPTDTQYF
-,TRBJ2-2,TRBV5-5,few,TGTGCCAGCAGCCCTAGGGAATCCACCGGGGAGCTGTTTTTT,CASSPRESTGELFF
TRBD2,TRBJ2-3,TRBV28,-,TGTGCCAGCAGTGATATGGGCCTAGCGGGGCTCTTAACGCAGTATTTT,CASSDMGLAGLLTQYF
-,TRBJ2-7,TRBV6-5,-,TGTGCCAGCAGTTACTCTTTAAGGCAGAGCTCCTACGAGCAGTACTTC,CASSYSLRQSSYEQYF
-,TRBJ2-5,TRBV15,-,TGTGCCACCAGCAGACAGGGACGGGAAGAGACCCAGTACTTC,CATSRQGREETQYF
-,TRBJ2-2,TRBV6-5,-,TGTGCCAGCACCCGACAGACGAACACCGGGGAGCTGTTTTTT,CASTRQTNTGELFF
-,TRBJ2-7,TRBV28,-,TGTGCCAGCAGTGAACCACCCAAGTACGAGCAGTACTTC,CASSEPPKYEQYF
-,TRBJ2-1,TRBV5-1,-,TGCGCCAGCAGCGGGTTGGGGCACAATGAGCAGTTCTTC,CASSGLGHNEQFF
TRBD2,TRBJ2-1,TRBV19,-,TGTGCCAGTAGTTGGACTAGCGGGAGTTACAATGAGCAGTTCTTC,CASSWTSGSYNEQFF
TRBD1,TRBJ1-5,TRBV7-2,-,TGTGCCAGCAGCCAAGGGACAGGGGGTCAGCCCCAGCATTTT,CASSQGTGGQPQHF
-,TRBJ1-3,TRBV28,once,TGTGCCAGCAGTTTAGGACGGACAAGAAACACCATATATTTT,CASSLGRTRNTIYF
TRBD1,TRBJ2-1,TRBV7-2,-,TGTGCCAGCAGCTTTACAGGGGGGCACTACAATGAGCAGTTCTTC,CASSFTGGHYNEQFF
-,TRBJ1-4,TRBV2,-,TGTGCCAGCAGTGTGACTGGGACGGCTAATGAAAAACTGTTTTTT,CASSVTGTANEKLFF
TRBD1,TRBJ2-7,TRBV29-1,once,TGCAGCTCGATATTCTCCGGGACAGGGACCGGGGAGCAGTACTTC,CSSIFSGTGTGEQYF
-,TRBJ2-5,TRBV6-5,-,TGTGCCAGCTCCAGGGGCGATGGGCCACGGGAGACCCAGTACTTC,CASSRGDGPRETQYF
-,TRBJ1-5,TRBV7-8,-,TGTGCCAGCAGCCCAAGTCGGACGGGGAGCAATCAGCCCCAGCATTTT,CASSPSRTGSNQPQHF
-,TRBJ1-1,TRBV30,-,TGTGCCTGGAGTAGGTTTTTAGAAGCTTTCTTT,CAWSRFLEAFF
TRBD1,TRBJ1-3,TRBV11-3,-,TGTGCCAGCAGCCGTCGCACAGGGGCGGACTCTGGAAACACCATATATTTT,CASSRRTGADSGNTIYF
TRBD1,TRBJ2-1,TRBV25-1,-,TGTGCCAGCAGTGAATCCGACAGGGTAAATGAGCAGTTCTTC,CASSESDRVNEQFF
-,TRBJ1-1,TRBV9,-,TGTGCCAGCAGCGTAGGAAAGGTTAAAACTGAAGCTTTCTTT,CASSVGKVKTEAFF
-,TRBJ2-3,TRBV10-3,-,TGTGCCATCAAACCGGGACACAGCACAGATACGCAGTATTTT,CAIKPGHSTDTQYF
-,TRBJ2-3,TRBV18,-,TGTGCCAGCTCACCAAACTCGCGGAGCACAGATACGCAGTATTTT,CASSPNSRSTDTQYF
TRBD2,TRBJ2-7,TRBV15,-,TGTGCCACCAGCAGAGGTCGGCTAGCGGGGAGCTACGAGCAGTACTTC,CATSRGRLAGSYEQYF
TRBD2,TRBJ2-5,TRBV5-1,few,TGCGCCAGCAGCTTGGATGGTAGCGGGGGATTAGAGACCCAGTACTTC,CASSLDGSGGLETQYF
-,TRBJ2-1,TRBV2,-,TGTGCCAGCAGGGTGATCCAAGGGGGAGGTGAGCAGTTCTTC,CASRVIQGGGEQFF
TRBD2,TRBJ2-7,TRBV10-1,-,TGCGCCAGCTCGAGCGGGATGACCTACGAGCAGTACTTC,CASSSGMTYEQYF
-,TRBJ2-3,TRBV2,few,TGTGCCAGCAGTACCCCCCGGGGGAGGACAGATACGCAGTATTTT,CASSTPRGRTDTQYF
TRBD1,TRBJ1-4,TRBV10-2,-,TGCGCCAGCGCAGGGGGCTTAGCTAATGAAAAACTGTTTTTT,CASAGGLANEKLFF
-,TRBJ2-7,TRBV7-2,-,TGTGCCAGCAGCTTAGTTCATACTAGCCGCTACGAGCAGTACTTC,CASSLVHTSRYEQYF
-,TRBJ2-5,TRBV7-9,-,TGTGCCAGCAGCCCGTGGACAGAAGAGACCCAGTACTTC,CASSPWTEETQYF
TRBD2,TRBJ2-2,TRBV5-1,-,TGCGCCAGCAAACTAGCGACGAACACCGGGGAGCTGTTTTTT,CASKLATNTGELFF
-,TRBJ2-2,TRBV5-6,-,TGTGCCAGCAGCCGCGTCGCCCCAAAAGGGGCGGGGGAGCTGTTTTTT,CASSRVAPKGAGELFF